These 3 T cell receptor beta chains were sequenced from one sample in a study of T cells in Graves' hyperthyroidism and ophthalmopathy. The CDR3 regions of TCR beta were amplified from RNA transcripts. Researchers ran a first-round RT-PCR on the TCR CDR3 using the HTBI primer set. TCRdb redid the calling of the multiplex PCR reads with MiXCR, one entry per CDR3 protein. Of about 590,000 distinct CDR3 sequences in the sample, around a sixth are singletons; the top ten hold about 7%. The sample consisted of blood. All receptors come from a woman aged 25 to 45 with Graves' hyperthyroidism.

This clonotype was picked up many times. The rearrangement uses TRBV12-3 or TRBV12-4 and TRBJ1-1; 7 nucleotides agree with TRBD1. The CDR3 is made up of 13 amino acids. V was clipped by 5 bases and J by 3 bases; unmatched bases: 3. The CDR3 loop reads CASSVQGYTEAFF. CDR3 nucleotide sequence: TGTGCCAGCAGTGTACAGGGGTACACTGAAGCTTTCTTT.

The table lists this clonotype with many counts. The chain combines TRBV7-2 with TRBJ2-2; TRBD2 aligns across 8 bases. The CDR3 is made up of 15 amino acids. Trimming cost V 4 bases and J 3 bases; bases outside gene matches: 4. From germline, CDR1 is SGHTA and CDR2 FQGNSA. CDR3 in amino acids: CASSSGGTDTGELFF. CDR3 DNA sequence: TGTGCCAGCAGCTCGGGGGGGACGGACACCGGGGAGCTGTTTTTT.

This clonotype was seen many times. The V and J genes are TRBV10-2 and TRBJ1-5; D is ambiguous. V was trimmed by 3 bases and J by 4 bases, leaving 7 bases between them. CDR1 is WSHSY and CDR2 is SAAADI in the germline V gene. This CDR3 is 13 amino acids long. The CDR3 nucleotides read TGCGCCAGCAGTGATAGGGTAAATCAGCCCCAGCATTTT. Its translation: CASSDRVNQPQHF.